The source of this TCR beta chain is a study of blood T cell repertoires in COVID-19. As for the study in general: The United States, Italy and Spain provided the acute and convalescent COVID-19 samples.

Clones were sequenced by immunoSEQ multiplex PCR, and TCRdb holds only the in-frame ones, with some missing. The table shows 110,000 to 150,000 clones, with about four fifths occurring only once. This CDR3 is built from 14 residues. Germline lookup yields CDR1 LGHDT and CDR2 YNNKEL (reference sequence). V was pared by 3 bases and J by 11 bases, with 17 bases between. The chain uses TRBV3-1 (or the pseudogene TRBV3-2) and TRBJ2-1, with D perhaps matching TRBD2 (5 bases). This sequence originates from a man between 65 and 80 years old who had recovered from COVID-19. The source material was peripheral blood. The CDR3 reads CASSQGGKAGKQFF. For the CDR3, the DNA is TGTGCCAGCAGCCAGGGTGGGAAAGCCGGGAAGCAGTTCTTC.